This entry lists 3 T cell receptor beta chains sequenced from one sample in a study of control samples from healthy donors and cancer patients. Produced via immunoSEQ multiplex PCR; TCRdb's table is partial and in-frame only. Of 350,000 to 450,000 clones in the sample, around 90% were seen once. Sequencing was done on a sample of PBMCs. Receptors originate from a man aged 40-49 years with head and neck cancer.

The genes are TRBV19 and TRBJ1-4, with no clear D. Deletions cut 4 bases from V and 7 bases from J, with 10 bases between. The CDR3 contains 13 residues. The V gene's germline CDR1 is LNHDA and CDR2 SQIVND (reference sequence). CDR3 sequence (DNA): TGTGCCAGTAGTAGCCAAAGCGTTGAAAAACTGTTTTTT. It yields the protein CASSSQSVEKLFF.

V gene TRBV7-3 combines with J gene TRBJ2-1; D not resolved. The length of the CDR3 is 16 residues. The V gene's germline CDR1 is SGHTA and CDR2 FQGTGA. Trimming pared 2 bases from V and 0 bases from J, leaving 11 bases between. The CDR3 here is CASSLQATRSYNEQFF. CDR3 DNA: TGTGCCAGCAGCTTACAAGCGACCCGCTCCTACAATGAGCAGTTCTTC.

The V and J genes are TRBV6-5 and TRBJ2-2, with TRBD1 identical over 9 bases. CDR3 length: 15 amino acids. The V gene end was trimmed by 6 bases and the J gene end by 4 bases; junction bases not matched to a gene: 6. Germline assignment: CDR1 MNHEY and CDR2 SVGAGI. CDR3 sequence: CASRGGQGITGELFF. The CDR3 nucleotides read TGTGCCAGCAGGGGGGGACAGGGCATCACCGGGGAGCTGTTTTTT.